This TCR beta chain originates from a study of CD8+ T cells in alopecia areata. Details on this clone: The antigen is unknown.

This CDR3 comprises 14 residues. Germline V gives CDR1 SNHLY, CDR2 FYNNEI. The ends were cut back, 4 bases at V and 0 bases at J, with 7 bases in the middle. cDNA serving as the sequencing template came from extracted, reverse transcribed RNA. Sequencing used immunoSEQ multiplex PCR; TCRdb keeps in-frame clones, though not all of them. This table has approximately 150,000 clones, roughly 60% appearing once. Broader study findings: With patients, TCR sharing proved less clear than in mice, a difference possibly related to HLA. Sequencing of scalp samples also captures resident alphabeta T cells of normal skin.

The V gene is TRBV2, the J gene TRBJ2-4; no definite D call. The sequence was obtained from a human donor in good health. Sequencing used CD8+ T cells sorted from blood. The CDR3 region has the DNA TGTGCCAGCAGTGGGCAAGTAGCCAAAAACATTCAGTACTTC. Translation gives CASSGQVAKNIQYF.